This entry describes one T cell receptor (beta chain). Antigen unknown. The data originate from a study of cytomegalovirus exposure and HLA in healthy donors. Overall study results and limits: Excluded: some indistinguishable V segments such as TRBV6-2 and TRBV6-3. When the data were analyzed later, several of the most significant clusters appeared to be linked to common viral pathogens.

CDR1 SGDLS and CDR2 YYNGEE come from the germline V gene. The CDR3 has 15 residues. After removal of 2 bases from V and 3 bases from J, the junction contained 6 bases not matched to a gene. With 60 Vbeta and 13 Jbeta primers, the PCR was carried out. Assay used: immunoSEQ multiplex PCR; TCRdb lists only in-frame clones, some missing. This table has fewer than 150,000 clones, more than 80% appearing once. This clonotype originated in a woman younger than 45 in good health and CMV-seropositive. The V call is TRBV9, the J call TRBJ2-3; 7 positions agree with TRBD2. Material: PBMCs. CDR3 sequence: CASSVLSGETDTQYF. In DNA form, the CDR3 reads TGTGCCAGCAGCGTCTTGAGCGGGGAAACAGATACGCAGTATTTT.